The rows below give T cell receptor beta chains drawn from one sample of a study of T-cell reconstitution after alpha-beta-depleted transplantation in children. MiXCR, applied by TCRdb to the PCR reads, yields one record per CDR3 protein. The table has some 300,000 distinct CDR3 sequences, roughly 7.8% seen once; the top ten hold over 7.5%. The sample here was peripheral blood, taken 360 days after TCRalphabeta/CD19-depleted stem cell transplant. These receptors were obtained from a female patient aged 2-9 years who had a stem cell transplant for Fanconi anemia, so the T cells may come from the graft donor. CDR3s include the opening cysteine and the closing phenylalanine or tryptophan. D genes are given only for firm matches. Expanded clones get a size class; other rows say once, few or many, or leave the size out.

d_gene,v_gene,j_gene,abundance,CDR3aa,CDR3nt
NA,TRBV6-2/TRBV6-3,TRBJ1-1,many,CASKRVNTEAFF,TGTGCCAGCAAGCGGGTGAACACTGAAGCTTTCTTT
NA,TRBV28,TRBJ1-2,few,CASSRTRTGYGYTF,TGTGCCAGCAGTCGGACGAGGACGGGGTATGGCTACACCTTC
TRBD1,TRBV4-2,TRBJ1-2,once,CASSQVGSGDSNYGYTF,TGTGCCAGCAGCCAAGTAGGATCCGGGGACAGCAACTATGGCTACACCTTC
NA,TRBV3-1,TRBJ2-7,few,CASSQGVTLHSYEQYF,TGTGCCAGCAGCCAAGGGGTCACACTCCACTCCTACGAGCAGTACTTC
NA,TRBV28,TRBJ2-5,NA,CASSLRQSYQETQYF,TGTGCCAGCAGTTTAAGGCAGTCTTATCAAGAGACCCAGTACTTC
TRBD1,TRBV7-2,TRBJ1-3,NA,CASSDRGPSGNTIYF,TGTGCCAGCAGCGACAGGGGCCCCTCTGGAAACACCATATATTTT
NA,TRBV3-1,TRBJ1-4,few,CASSQRGTNEKLFF,TGTGCCAGCAGCCAGAGGGGAACTAATGAAAAACTGTTTTTT
NA,TRBV7-9,TRBJ1-1,NA,CASWSDTRDTEAFF,TGTGCCAGCTGGTCTGACACCCGAGACACTGAAGCTTTCTTT
NA,TRBV28,TRBJ2-1,many,CASSSPGTPYNEQFF,TGTGCCAGCAGTTCCCCTGGGACACCCTACAATGAGCAGTTCTTC
NA,TRBV20-1,TRBJ1-2,NA,CSATTVDNGGYTF,TGCAGTGCTACGACAGTGGATAATGGCGGCTACACCTTC
NA,TRBV12-3/TRBV12-4,TRBJ1-5,many,CASTSHKGGNQPQHF,TGTGCCAGCACTTCCCATAAGGGAGGCAATCAGCCCCAGCATTTT
NA,TRBV6-5,TRBJ1-1,NA,CASSYERDTEAFF,TGTGCCAGCAGTTACGAGAGGGACACTGAAGCTTTCTTT
NA,TRBV5-8,TRBJ2-2,few,CASSLKGTNTGELFF,TGTGCCAGCAGCTTGAAGGGGACGAACACCGGGGAGCTGTTTTTT
TRBD1,TRBV5-6,TRBJ2-1,many,CASSLGGGGLWEQFF,TGTGCCAGCAGCTTGGGAGGGGGCGGTCTCTGGGAGCAGTTCTTC
NA,TRBV19,TRBJ2-2,few,CASSIGQGGELFF,TGTGCCAGTAGTATCGGCCAAGGCGGGGAGCTGTTTTTT
TRBD2,TRBV7-8,TRBJ2-3,NA,CASSPHHRLAGDTDTQYF,TGTGCCAGCAGCCCTCACCATAGACTAGCGGGGGACACAGATACGCAGTATTTT
TRBD2,TRBV5-1,TRBJ2-1,NA,CASSLDSGGAYNEQFF,TGCGCCAGCAGCTTGGATTCCGGGGGGGCCTACAATGAGCAGTTCTTC
NA,TRBV28,TRBJ1-5,many,CASSLGQPQHF,TGTGCCAGCAGTTTAGGACAGCCCCAGCATTTT
NA,TRBV6-1,TRBJ2-3,many,CASSEAPGAGDTQYF,TGTGCCAGCAGTGAAGCCCCGGGGGCGGGAGATACGCAGTATTTT
NA,TRBV7-6,TRBJ1-1,many,CASSPIGQHTEAFF,TGTGCCAGCAGCCCGATTGGACAGCACACTGAAGCTTTCTTT
TRBD1,TRBV7-9,TRBJ1-5,many,CASSLGRQGDQPQHF,TGTGCCAGCAGCTTAGGTAGACAGGGTGATCAGCCCCAGCATTTT
NA,TRBV20-1,TRBJ1-5,many,CSANREANQPQHF,TGCAGTGCTAACAGGGAAGCCAATCAGCCCCAGCATTTT
NA,TRBV25-1,TRBJ2-7,many,CASSEDIGAFAEQYF,TGTGCCAGCAGTGAAGATATCGGAGCTTTCGCCGAGCAGTACTTC
TRBD1,TRBV7-9,TRBJ1-2,NA,CASSLGNRGSYGYTF,TGTGCCAGCAGCTTAGGGAACAGGGGTAGCTATGGCTACACCTTC
TRBD1,TRBV6-1,TRBJ1-1,many,CASQPGDRGPYTEAFF,TGTGCCAGCCAACCCGGTGACAGGGGGCCCTACACTGAAGCTTTCTTT
NA,TRBV5-6,TRBJ2-1,many,CASSLAILGYNEQFF,TGTGCCAGCAGCTTGGCCATACTGGGGTACAATGAGCAGTTCTTC
NA,TRBV4-3,TRBJ1-1,many,CASSPSRFLANTEAFF,TGCGCCAGCAGCCCTTCTCGGTTCTTGGCGAACACTGAAGCTTTCTTT
NA,TRBV6-2/TRBV6-3,TRBJ2-3,few,CASSTEQYTQYF,TGTGCCAGCAGTACCGAACAATATACGCAGTATTTT
TRBD1,TRBV29-1,TRBJ2-3,many,CSVERDRAQYF,TGCAGCGTTGAAAGGGACAGGGCGCAGTATTTT
NA,TRBV28,TRBJ1-3,NA,CASRSQRGSRGNTIYF,TGTGCCAGCAGATCCCAGAGAGGCTCTCGAGGAAACACCATATATTTT
NA,TRBV5-1,TRBJ2-3,many,CASSSLAVSSNTDTQYF,TGCGCCAGCAGCTCCTTAGCGGTCTCGAGTAACACAGATACGCAGTATTTT
NA,TRBV14,TRBJ2-2,many,CASSQLAGELFF,TGTGCCAGCAGCCAACTAGCCGGGGAGCTGTTTTTT
NA,TRBV7-9,TRBJ1-1,many,CASSSNTRPSTEAFF,TGTGCCAGCAGCTCAAATACTAGGCCAAGCACTGAAGCTTTCTTT
NA,TRBV4-3,TRBJ1-5,NA,CASSQDVGPGKGNQPQHF,TGCGCCAGCAGCCAAGATGTGGGTCCAGGAAAGGGCAATCAGCCCCAGCATTTT
TRBD1,TRBV2,TRBJ1-2,few,CASSDRDSHGYTF,TGTGCCAGCAGTGACCGGGACAGTCATGGCTACACCTTC
TRBD1,TRBV13,TRBJ2-1,few,CASSRRGSRAGGAYEQFF,TGTGCCAGCAGCCGGCGCGGTTCTCGCGCAGGGGGAGCTTATGAGCAGTTCTTC
TRBD2,TRBV28,TRBJ2-2,many,CASSLYPLTSGGAVNTGELFF,TGTGCCAGCAGTTTATATCCCCTGACTAGCGGGGGGGCGGTCAACACCGGGGAGCTGTTTTTT
TRBD2,TRBV4-1,TRBJ2-1,many,CASSQGTSALEEQFF,TGCGCCAGCAGCCAAGGGACTAGCGCGTTGGAAGAGCAGTTCTTC
NA,TRBV18,TRBJ1-5,few,CASSPLQEDQPQHF,TGTGCCAGCTCACCATTACAGGAGGATCAGCCCCAGCATTTT
TRBD1,TRBV4-1,TRBJ2-3,few,CASSQDPLQGLSTDTQYF,TGCGCCAGCAGCCAAGATCCTCTACAGGGGTTAAGCACAGATACGCAGTATTTT
TRBD2,TRBV7-9,TRBJ2-5,NA,CASSLVRGQETQYF,TGTGCCAGCAGCTTAGTGCGGGGGCAAGAGACCCAGTACTTC
NA,TRBV13,TRBJ2-5,many,CASSLEGQPETQYF,TGTGCCAGCAGCTTAGAAGGGCAGCCAGAGACCCAGTACTTC
TRBD1,TRBV7-9,TRBJ1-4,many,CASSLGQLTTNEKLFF,TGTGCCAGCAGTTTGGGACAGCTCACAACTAATGAAAAACTGTTTTTT
NA,TRBV20-1,TRBJ2-5,few,CSARGPRLTEETQYF,TGCAGTGCTAGAGGACCGAGATTAACGGAAGAGACCCAGTACTTC
NA,TRBV6-5,TRBJ2-1,many,CASSYSSGAVNYNEQFF,TGTGCCAGCAGTTACTCGTCAGGGGCAGTAAATTACAATGAGCAGTTCTTC
TRBD2,TRBV7-3,TRBJ2-3,NA,CASSPVLAGATDTQYF,TGTGCCAGCAGCCCCGTTCTAGCGGGGGCCACAGATACGCAGTATTTT
NA,TRBV5-1,TRBJ2-5,many,CASSFATQETQYF,TGCGCCAGCAGCTTTGCCACTCAAGAGACCCAGTACTTC
NA,TRBV11-2,TRBJ2-5,many,CASSLGHGTISQETQYF,TGTGCCAGCAGCTTAGGACACGGAACGATCTCGCAAGAGACCCAGTACTTC
TRBD2,TRBV18,TRBJ2-7,NA,CASSPLAGAYEQYF,TGTGCCAGCTCACCACTAGCGGGAGCCTACGAGCAGTACTTC
NA,TRBV20-1,TRBJ1-5,many,CSARDRGYSNQPQHF,TGCAGTGCTAGAGATCGGGGTTATAGCAATCAGCCCCAGCATTTT
NA,TRBV12-3/TRBV12-4,TRBJ1-6,many,CASSEGSPLHF,TGTGCCAGCTCGGAAGGGTCACCCCTCCACTTT
NA,TRBV20-1,TRBJ1-4,many,CSASDREGITNEKLFF,TGCAGTGCTAGCGACCGGGAGGGGATAACTAATGAAAAACTGTTTTTT
TRBD2,TRBV15,TRBJ2-1,few,CATSRGLAGGRPEQFF,TGTGCCACCAGCAGAGGCCTAGCGGGGGGGCGTCCTGAGCAGTTCTTC